The rows below give T cell receptor beta chains drawn from one sample of a study of blood T cell repertoires in COVID-19. Clones were read by immunoSEQ multiplex PCR, and TCRdb kept only the in-frame ones, dropping some. Here the sample spans about 99,000 clones, around 84% being singletons. The sample comprised peripheral blood. The receptors derive from a man between 65 and 85 years old with active or convalescent COVID-19. Each CDR3 is given with its conserved first and last residue. A D gene is named only where the DNA matches it firmly. For some rows the clone size is stated as once, few or many, or as a class when expanded; others skip it.

>TRBD1|TRBJ1-1|.|TRBV10-3
CAISESTGLDRTEAFF
TGTGCCATCAGTGAGTCGACAGGGCTCGATCGAACTGAAGCTTTCTTT
>TRBD2|TRBJ2-3|.|TRBV7-2
CASSAQAGRTDTQYF
TGTGCCAGCAGCGCCCAAGCGGGACGCACAGATACGCAGTATTTT
>TRBD1|TRBJ1-2|.|TRBV7-3
CASSLDVDRGLGYTF
TGTGCCAGCAGCTTAGATGTGGACAGGGGGCTTGGCTACACCTTC
>TRBD2|TRBJ2-2|.|TRBV28
CASSFSGGAGELFF
TGTGCCAGCAGTTTCTCCGGGGGGGCCGGGGAGCTGTTTTTT
>.|TRBJ1-5|.|TRBV14
CASSPGQSQHF
TGTGCCAGCAGCCCTGGACAGAGCCAGCATTTT
>.|TRBJ2-1|.|TRBV13
CASSLRLRGYNEQFF
TGTGCCAGCAGCTTAAGGCTTAGGGGCTACAATGAGCAGTTCTTC
>.|TRBJ1-1|.|TRBV6-4
CASSPGPGGGAEAFF
TGTGCCAGCAGTCCCGGACCCGGCGGAGGGGCTGAAGCTTTCTTT
>.|TRBJ2-3|.|TRBV18
CASSPPGGASTDTQYF
TGTGCCAGCTCACCACCCGGCGGGGCGAGCACAGATACGCAGTATTTT
>.|TRBJ2-2|few|TRBV7-9
CASSLSRQSTGELFF
TGTGCCAGCAGCTTATCCCGACAGAGCACCGGGGAGCTGTTTTTT
>TRBD2|TRBJ2-2|.|TRBV7-2
CASSLTSSGGSGELFF
TGTGCCAGCAGCCTAACGTCTAGCGGGGGGTCCGGGGAGCTGTTTTTT
>.|TRBJ1-2|.|TRBV5-1
CASSWNPGSLDNYGYTF
TGCGCCAGCAGCTGGAATCCCGGCAGTCTAGATAACTATGGCTACACCTTC
>.|TRBJ1-1|.|TRBV7-2
CASSRLMNTEAFF
TGTGCCAGCAGCCGTTTAATGAACACTGAAGCTTTCTTT
>TRBD1|TRBJ1-2|.|TRBV2
CASSERGLGDGYTF
TGTGCCAGCAGTGAAAGGGGGCTAGGGGATGGCTACACCTTC
>.|TRBJ1-1|.|TRBV5-4
CASSTRQDLNTEAFF
TGTGCCAGCAGCACCCGACAGGATTTGAACACTGAAGCTTTCTTT
>TRBD1|TRBJ1-5|.|TRBV18
CASSPDRVGVQPQHF
TGTGCCAGCTCACCAGACAGGGTAGGGGTTCAGCCCCAGCATTTT
>.|TRBJ1-2|.|TRBV5-6
CASSLTVNYGYTF
TGTGCCAGCAGCCTGACAGTTAACTATGGCTACACCTTC
>.|TRBJ2-5|.|TRBV7-8
CASSLIFSLLAGQETQYF
TGTGCCAGCAGCTTAATTTTTTCCCTTCTCGCGGGTCAAGAGACCCAGTACTTC
>.|TRBJ1-2|.|TRBV7-3
CASSLNAGRYGYTF
TGTGCCAGCAGCTTAAATGCAGGCCGCTATGGCTACACCTTC
>.|TRBJ2-6|once|TRBV5-1
CASSLPDTSGANVLTF
TGCGCCAGCAGCTTGCCCGACACTTCTGGGGCCAACGTCCTGACTTTC
>.|TRBJ1-2|.|TRBV28
CASSLGGAYGYTF
TGTGCCAGCAGTTTAGGGGGGGCCTATGGCTACACCTTC
>.|TRBJ2-7|.|TRBV6-5
CASSSGAGAYEQYF
TGTGCCAGCAGTAGCGGCGCAGGGGCCTACGAGCAGTACTTC
>TRBD1|TRBJ1-4|.|TRBV30
CAWSGQGATNEKLFF
TGTGCCTGGAGTGGACAGGGGGCAACTAATGAAAAACTGTTTTTT